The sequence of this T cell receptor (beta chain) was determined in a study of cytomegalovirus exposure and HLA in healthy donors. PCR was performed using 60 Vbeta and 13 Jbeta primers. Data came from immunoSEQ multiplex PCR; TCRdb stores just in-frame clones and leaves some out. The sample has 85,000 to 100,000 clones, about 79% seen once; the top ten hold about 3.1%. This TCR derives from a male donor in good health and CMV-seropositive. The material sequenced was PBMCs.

CDR3: CASSYSGRVNEKLFF. CDR3 bases: TGTGCCAGCAGTTACTCCGGCAGGGTTAATGAAAAACTGTTTTTT. The gene calls are TRBV6-5 and TRBJ1-4, with a possible D match to TRBD1 (5 bases). V was trimmed by 0 bases and J by 4 bases, leaving 9 bases between them. The germline V gene encodes CDR1 MNHEY and CDR2 SVGAGI. The CDR3 contains 15 residues.